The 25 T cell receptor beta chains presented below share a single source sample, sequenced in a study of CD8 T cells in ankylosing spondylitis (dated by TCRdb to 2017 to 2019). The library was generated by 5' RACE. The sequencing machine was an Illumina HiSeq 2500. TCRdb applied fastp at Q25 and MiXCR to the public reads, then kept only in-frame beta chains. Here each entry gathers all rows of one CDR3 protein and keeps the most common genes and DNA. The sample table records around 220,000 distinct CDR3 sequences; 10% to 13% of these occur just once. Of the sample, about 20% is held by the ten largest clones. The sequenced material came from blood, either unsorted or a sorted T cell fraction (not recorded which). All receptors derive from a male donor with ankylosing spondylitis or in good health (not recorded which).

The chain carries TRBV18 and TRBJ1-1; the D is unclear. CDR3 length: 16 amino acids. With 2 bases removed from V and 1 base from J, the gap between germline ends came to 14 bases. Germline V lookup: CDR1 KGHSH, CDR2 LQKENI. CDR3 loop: CASSPNRGVGNTEAFF. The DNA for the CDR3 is TGTGCCAGCTCACCAAATCGGGGAGTAGGGAACACTGAAGCTTTCTTT. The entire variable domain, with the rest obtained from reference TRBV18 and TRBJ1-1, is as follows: NAGVMQNPRHLVRRRGQEARLRCSPMKGHSHVYWYRQLPEEGLKFMVYLQKENIIDESGMPKERFSAEFPKEGPSILRIQQVVRGDSAAYFCASSPNRGVGNTEAFFGQGTRLTVV.

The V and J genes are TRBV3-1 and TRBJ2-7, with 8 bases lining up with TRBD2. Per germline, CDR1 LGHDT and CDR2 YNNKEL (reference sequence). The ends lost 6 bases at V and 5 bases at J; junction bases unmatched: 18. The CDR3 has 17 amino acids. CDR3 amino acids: CASRNGRSGGATHEQYF. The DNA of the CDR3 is TGTGCCAGCAGGAATGGACGCTCCGGGGGGGCAACCCACGAGCAGTACTTC.

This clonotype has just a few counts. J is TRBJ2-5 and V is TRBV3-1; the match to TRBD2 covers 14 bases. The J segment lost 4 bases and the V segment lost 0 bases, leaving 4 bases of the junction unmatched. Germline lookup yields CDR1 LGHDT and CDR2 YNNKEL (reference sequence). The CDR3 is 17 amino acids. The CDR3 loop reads CASSQETSGGAGETQYF. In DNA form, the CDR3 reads TGTGCCAGCAGCCAAGAGACTAGCGGGGGGGCGGGAGAGACCCAGTACTTC.

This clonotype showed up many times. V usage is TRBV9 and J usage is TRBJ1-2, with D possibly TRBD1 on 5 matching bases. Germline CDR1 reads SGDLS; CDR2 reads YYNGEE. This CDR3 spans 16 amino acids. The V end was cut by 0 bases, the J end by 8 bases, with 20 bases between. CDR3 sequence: CASSVEQWGSREGYTF. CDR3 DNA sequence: TGTGCCAGCAGCGTAGAACAATGGGGGAGCCGGGAGGGCTACACCTTC.

CDR3 loop: CASSSPMTYEQYF. CDR3 DNA sequence: TGTGCCAGCAGCTCGCCGATGACCTACGAGCAGTACTTC. The chain couples TRBV13 to TRBJ2-7, with no clear D. CDR3 length: 13 residues. Trimming stripped 4 bases from V and 2 bases from J, with 9 bases between. Germline values: CDR1 PRHDT, CDR2 FYEKMQ (reference sequence). Full variable domain (missing parts from reference TRBV13 and TRBJ2-7): AAGVIQSPRHLIKEKRETATLKCYPIPRHDTVYWYQQGPGQDPQFLISFYEKMQSDKGSIPDRFSAQQFSDYHSELNMSSLELGDSALYFCASSSPMTYEQYFGPGTRLTVT.

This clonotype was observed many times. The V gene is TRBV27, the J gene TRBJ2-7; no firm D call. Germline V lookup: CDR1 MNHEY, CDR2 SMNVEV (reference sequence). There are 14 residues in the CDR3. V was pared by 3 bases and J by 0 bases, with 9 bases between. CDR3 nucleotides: TGTGCCAGCAGTTTTCCAGGCAGCTCCTACGAGCAGTACTTC. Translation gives CASSFPGSSYEQYF.

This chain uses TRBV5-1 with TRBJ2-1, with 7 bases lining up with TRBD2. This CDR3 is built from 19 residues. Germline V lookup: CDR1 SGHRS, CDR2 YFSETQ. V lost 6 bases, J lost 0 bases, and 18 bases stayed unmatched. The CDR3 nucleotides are TGCGCCAGCATCCCCCGCGGGGGAAGCGAGGGTAGCTCCTACAATGAGCAGTTCTTC. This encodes CASIPRGGSEGSSYNEQFF. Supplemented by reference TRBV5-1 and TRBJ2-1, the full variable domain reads KAGVTQTPRYLIKTRGQQVTLSCSPISGHRSVSWYQQTPGQGLQFLFEYFSETQRNKGNFPGRFSGRQFSNSRSEMNVSTLELGDSALYLCASIPRGGSEGSSYNEQFFGPGTRLTVL.

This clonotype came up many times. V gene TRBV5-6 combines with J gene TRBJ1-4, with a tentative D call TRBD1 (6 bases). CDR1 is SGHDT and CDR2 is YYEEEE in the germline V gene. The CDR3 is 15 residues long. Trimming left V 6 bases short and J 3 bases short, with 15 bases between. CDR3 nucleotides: TGTGCCAGCAACCCTGTGGGGGCTCCTAATGAAAAACTGTTTTTT. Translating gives CASNPVGAPNEKLFF.

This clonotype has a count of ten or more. CDR3 residues: CSVAGSGPLGTDTQYF. CDR3 DNA: TGCAGCGTTGCTGGTAGCGGGCCCCTGGGGACAGATACGCAGTATTTT. The chain carries TRBV29-1 and TRBJ2-3; 7 bases are a match to TRBD2. The germline V gene has CDR1 SQVTM and CDR2 ANQGSEA. The CDR3 is 16 residues long. V lost 4 bases to trimming and J lost 3 bases; unmatched junction nucleotides: 13.

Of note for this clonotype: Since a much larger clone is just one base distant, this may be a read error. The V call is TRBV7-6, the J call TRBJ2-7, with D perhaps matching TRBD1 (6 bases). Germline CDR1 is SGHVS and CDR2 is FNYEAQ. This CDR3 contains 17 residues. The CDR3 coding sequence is TGTGCCAGCAGCTTAGGGGTAAGCGGACAGAAGACCTACAAGCAGTACTTC. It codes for CASSLGVSGQKTYKQYF.

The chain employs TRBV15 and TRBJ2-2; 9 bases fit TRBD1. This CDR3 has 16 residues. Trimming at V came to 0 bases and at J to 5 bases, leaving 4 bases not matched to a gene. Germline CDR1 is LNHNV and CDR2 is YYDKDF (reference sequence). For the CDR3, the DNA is TGTGCCACCAGCAGAGAGTCGGGACAGGGAACCGGGGAGCTGTTTTTT. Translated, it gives CATSRESGQGTGELFF.

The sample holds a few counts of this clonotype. CDR3: CASTTLGGTGSYEQYF. The CDR3 nucleotides read TGTGCCAGCACCACCCTGGGCGGGACAGGGTCCTACGAGCAGTACTTC. The J gene is TRBJ2-7, the V gene TRBV12-3 or TRBV12-4, with 9 positions matching TRBD1. The CDR3 sequence is 16 residues long. The J segment lost 1 base and the V segment lost 7 bases, leaving 11 bases of the junction unmatched.

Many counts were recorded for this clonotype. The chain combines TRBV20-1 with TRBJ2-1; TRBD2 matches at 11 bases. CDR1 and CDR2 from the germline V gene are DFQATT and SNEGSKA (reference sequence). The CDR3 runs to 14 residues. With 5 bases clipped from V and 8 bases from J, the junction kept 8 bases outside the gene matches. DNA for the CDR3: TGCAGTGCTTGCCGACTAGCGGGGAGGGATGAGCAGTTCTTC. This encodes CSACRLAGRDEQFF.

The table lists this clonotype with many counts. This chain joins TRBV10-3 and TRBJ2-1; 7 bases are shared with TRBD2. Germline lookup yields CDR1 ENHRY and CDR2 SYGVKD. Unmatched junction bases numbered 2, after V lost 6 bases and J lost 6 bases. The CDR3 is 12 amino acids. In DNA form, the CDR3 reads TGTGCCATCAGGCCGGGGGGCAATGAGCAGTTCTTC. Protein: CAIRPGGNEQFF.

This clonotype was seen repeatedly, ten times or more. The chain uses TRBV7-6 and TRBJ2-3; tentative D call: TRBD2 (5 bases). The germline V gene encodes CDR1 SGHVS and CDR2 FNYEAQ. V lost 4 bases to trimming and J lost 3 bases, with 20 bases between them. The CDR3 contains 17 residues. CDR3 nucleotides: TGTGCCAGCAGCTCCCCTCAATGGGAGCGTTCAACAGATACGCAGTATTTT. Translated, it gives CASSSPQWERSTDTQYF.

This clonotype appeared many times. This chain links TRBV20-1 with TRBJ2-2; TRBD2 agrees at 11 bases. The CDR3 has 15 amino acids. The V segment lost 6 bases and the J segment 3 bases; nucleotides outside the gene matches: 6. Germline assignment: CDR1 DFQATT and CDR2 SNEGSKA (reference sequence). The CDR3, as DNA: TGCAGTGCCTTACTAGCGGGGGAGGACACCGGGGAGCTGTTTTTT. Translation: CSALLAGEDTGELFF.

The CDR3 spells CASSSFGWGSEQFF. For the CDR3, the DNA is TGTGCCAGCAGCTCCTTTGGATGGGGGAGTGAGCAGTTCTTC. This rearrangement joins TRBV7-9 to TRBJ2-1; either TRBD1 or TRBD2 may supply D (5 bases each). Trimming left V 4 bases short and J 9 bases short, with 16 bases between. Germline CDR1 and CDR2: SEHNR and FQNEAQ (reference sequence). The CDR3 is made up of 14 amino acids.

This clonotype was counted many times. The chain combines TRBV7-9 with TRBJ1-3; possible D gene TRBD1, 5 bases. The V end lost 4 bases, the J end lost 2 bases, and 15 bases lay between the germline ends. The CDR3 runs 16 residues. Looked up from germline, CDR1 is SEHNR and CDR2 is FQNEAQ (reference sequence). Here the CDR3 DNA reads TGTGCCAGCAGCTCCGGGGGTCGGGGCCCTGGAAACACCATATATTTT. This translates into CASSSGGRGPGNTIYF.

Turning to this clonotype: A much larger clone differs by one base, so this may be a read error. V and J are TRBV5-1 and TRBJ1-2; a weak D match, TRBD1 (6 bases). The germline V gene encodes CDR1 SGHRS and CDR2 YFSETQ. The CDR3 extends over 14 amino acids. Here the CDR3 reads CASNMVGGPYGDTF. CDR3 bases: TGCGCCAGCAACATGGTAGGGGGACCGTATGGCGACACCTTC.

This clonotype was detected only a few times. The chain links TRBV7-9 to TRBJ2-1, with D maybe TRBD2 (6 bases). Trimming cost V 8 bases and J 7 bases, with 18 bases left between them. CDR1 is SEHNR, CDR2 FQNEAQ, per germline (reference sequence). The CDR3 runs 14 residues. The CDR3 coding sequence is TGTGCCAGCCTCGGAGGGGCTTCGGTAAATGAGCAGTTCTTC. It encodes CASLGGASVNEQFF.

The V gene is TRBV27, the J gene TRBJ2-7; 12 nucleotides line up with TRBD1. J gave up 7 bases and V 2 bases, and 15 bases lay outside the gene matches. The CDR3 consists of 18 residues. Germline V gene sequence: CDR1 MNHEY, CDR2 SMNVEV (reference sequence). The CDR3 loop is CASSLTSLGQGAFGEQYF. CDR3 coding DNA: TGTGCCAGCAGTTTAACGTCGTTGGGACAGGGGGCGTTCGGGGAGCAGTACTTC.

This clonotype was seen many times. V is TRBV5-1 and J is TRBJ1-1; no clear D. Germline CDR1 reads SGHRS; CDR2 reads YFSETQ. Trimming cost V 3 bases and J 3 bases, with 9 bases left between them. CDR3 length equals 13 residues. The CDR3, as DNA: TGCGCCAGCAGCTCTGGATACCACACTGAAGCTTTCTTT. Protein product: CASSSGYHTEAFF.

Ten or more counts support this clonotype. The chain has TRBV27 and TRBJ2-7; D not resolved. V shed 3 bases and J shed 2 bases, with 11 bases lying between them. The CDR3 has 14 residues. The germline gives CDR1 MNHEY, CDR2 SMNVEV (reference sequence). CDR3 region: CASSFTSGPYEQYF. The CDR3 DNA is TGTGCCAGCAGTTTTACGTCCGGACCCTACGAGCAGTACTTC.

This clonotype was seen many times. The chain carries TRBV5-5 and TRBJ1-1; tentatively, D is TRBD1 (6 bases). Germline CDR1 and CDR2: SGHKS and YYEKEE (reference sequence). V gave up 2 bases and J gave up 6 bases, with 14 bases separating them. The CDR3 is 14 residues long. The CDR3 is CASSLPQGRAEAFF. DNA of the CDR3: TGTGCCAGCAGCTTACCACAGGGTAGGGCTGAAGCTTTCTTT.

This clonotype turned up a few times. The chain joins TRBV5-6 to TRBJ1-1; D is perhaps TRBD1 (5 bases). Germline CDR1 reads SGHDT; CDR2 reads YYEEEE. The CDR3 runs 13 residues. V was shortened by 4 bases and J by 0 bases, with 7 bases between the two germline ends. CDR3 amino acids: CASSADMNTEAFF. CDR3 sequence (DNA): TGTGCCAGCAGCGCGGACATGAACACTGAAGCTTTCTTT. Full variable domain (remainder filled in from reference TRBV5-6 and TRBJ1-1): DAGVTQSPTHLIKTRGQQVTLRCSPKSGHDTVSWYQQALGQGPQFIFQYYEEEERQRGNFPDRFSGHQFPNYSSELNVNALLLGDSALYLCASSADMNTEAFFGQGTRLTVV.